The 2 T cell receptor beta chains given below trace back to one sample, sequenced in a study of human T cells and chemical hapten exposure. Time point described: patch test 1, 2 weeks after DPC sensitization. Described treatment: therapeutic diphenylcyclopropenone sensitization with weekly scalp DPC. TCRdb fed the RACE reads into MiXCR, producing one record per CDR3 protein. The sample includes 370,000 or so distinct CDR3 sequences, nearly 5% of them seen just once. Specimen: whole blood, collected in connection with sensitization to the hapten diphenylcyclopropenone (DPC). These receptors were collected from a woman aged 50 to 60 with alopecia areata. Some clones in this sample may be carry-over from other donors' samples.

The rearrangement joins TRBV5-1 to TRBJ1-2; 7 positions agree with TRBD1. After removal of 4 bases from V and 6 bases from J, the junction contained 9 bases not matched to a gene. The CDR3 runs 14 residues. CDR1 and CDR2 from the germline V gene are SGHRS and YFSETQ. The CDR3 sequence is CASSPGQIGDGYTF. CDR3 DNA: TGCGCCAGCAGCCCGGGACAGATAGGGGATGGCTACACCTTC.

Of note for this clonotype: Because the CDR3 is missing its conserved closing phenylalanine or tryptophan, this is likely a read error. This chain uses TRBV4-1 with TRBJ1-4; TRBD1 might be the D (5 bases). CDR3 size: 16 residues. The germline CDR1 and CDR2 sequences are MGHRA and YSYEKL. The V gene lost 5 bases and the J gene lost 1 base, with 14 bases spanning the gap. The CDR3 sequence: CASSSGRGITNEKLFI. In nucleotides, the CDR3 is TGCGCCAGCAGCTCCGGGCGGGGGATAACTAATGAAAAACTGTTTATT.